These T cell receptor beta chains were read from a single sample in a study of early T cells in non-severe SARS-CoV-2 infection. TCRdb redid the calling of the 5' RACE reads with MiXCR, one entry per CDR3 protein. The sample yields some 120,000 distinct CDR3 sequences, about 16% seen once. Material for sequencing was whole blood. The receptors stem from an adult who was a healthcare worker with PCR-confirmed SARS-CoV-2 infection or an uninfected control (not recorded which). CDR3s include the opening cysteine and the closing phenylalanine or tryptophan. Each record gives: V gene, clone size, J gene, CDR3 length, D gene, CDR3 protein, CDR3 DNA. A D gene is named only where the DNA matches it firmly. Expanded clones get a size class; other rows say once, few or many, or leave the size out.

V: TRBV18
size: many
J: TRBJ2-7
length: 13
D: TRBD1
CDR3: CASSGTGMHEQYF
DNA: TGTGCCAGCTCTGGGACAGGGATGCACGAGCAGTACTTC

V: TRBV6-1
size: many
J: TRBJ2-3
length: 14
D: TRBD1
CDR3: CASIEGAGTDTQYF
DNA: TGTGCCAGCATCGAGGGGGCCGGCACAGATACGCAGTATTTT

V: TRBV20-1
size: -
J: TRBJ2-2
length: 14
D: -
CDR3: CSALRGANTGELFF
DNA: TGCAGTGCCTTGAGGGGGGCGAACACCGGGGAGCTGTTTTTT

V: TRBV15
size: -
J: TRBJ2-4
length: 12
D: -
CDR3: CATSRPTNIQYF
DNA: TGTGCCACCAGCAGACCAACAAACATTCAGTACTTC

V: TRBV12-3/TRBV12-4
size: -
J: TRBJ1-2
length: 12
D: -
CDR3: CASSFTGHGYTF
DNA: TGTGCCAGCAGTTTTACCGGGCATGGCTACACCTTC

V: TRBV10-3
size: many
J: TRBJ2-3
length: 17
D: -
CDR3: CAIRGPWTDSGTDTQYF
DNA: TGTGCCATCAGGGGACCTTGGACGGATTCTGGCACAGATACGCAGTATTTT

V: TRBV7-6
size: many
J: TRBJ2-7
length: 12
D: -
CDR3: CASSSDSHEQYF
DNA: TGTGCCAGCAGCTCGGACTCCCACGAGCAGTACTTC

V: TRBV29-1
size: -
J: TRBJ1-1
length: 13
D: TRBD1
CDR3: CSAGQGADTEAFF
DNA: TGCAGCGCCGGACAGGGGGCGGACACTGAAGCTTTCTTT

V: TRBV29-1
size: -
J: TRBJ2-3
length: 13
D: -
CDR3: CSVDRPGSDTQYF
DNA: TGCAGCGTGGACCGACCGGGCTCCGATACGCAGTATTTT

V: TRBV9
size: -
J: TRBJ2-2
length: 21
D: TRBD1
CDR3: CASSDPPGTGAPGANTGELFF
DNA: TGTGCCAGCAGCGACCCCCCCGGGACAGGGGCTCCCGGGGCGAACACCGGGGAGCTGTTTTTT

V: TRBV5-1
size: few
J: TRBJ2-7
length: 14
D: -
CDR3: CASSLGHRDYEQYF
DNA: TGCGCCAGCAGCTTGGGACACCGGGACTACGAGCAGTACTTC

V: TRBV7-6
size: -
J: TRBJ2-7
length: 14
D: TRBD1
CDR3: CASSSQDRGPEQYF
DNA: TGTGCCAGCAGCTCCCAGGACAGGGGCCCCGAGCAGTACTTC

V: TRBV7-2
size: -
J: TRBJ2-1
length: 12
D: -
CDR3: CASSGGSNEQFF
DNA: TGTGCCAGCAGCGGGGGGAGCAATGAGCAGTTCTTC

V: TRBV7-8
size: -
J: TRBJ1-2
length: 13
D: TRBD1
CDR3: CVSGLGQGRGYTF
DNA: TGTGTCAGCGGACTGGGACAGGGCCGTGGCTACACCTTC

V: TRBV11-2
size: many
J: TRBJ2-3
length: 13
D: -
CDR3: CASSPVRADTQYF
DNA: TGTGCCAGCAGCCCAGTCCGGGCGGATACGCAGTATTTT

V: TRBV9
size: -
J: TRBJ1-2
length: 14
D: -
CDR3: CASSPFPTDYGYTF
DNA: TGTGCCAGCAGCCCCTTCCCCACGGACTATGGCTACACCTTC

V: TRBV3-1
size: many
J: TRBJ1-2
length: 17
D: -
CDR3: CASSQVFRGALGYGYTF
DNA: TGTGCCAGCAGCCAAGTCTTCAGGGGTGCATTGGGCTATGGCTACACCTTC

V: TRBV5-1
size: few
J: TRBJ2-1
length: 12
D: -
CDR3: CASSLGQLEQFF
DNA: TGCGCCAGCAGCTTGGGCCAGCTTGAGCAGTTCTTC

V: TRBV2
size: -
J: TRBJ2-2
length: 19
D: TRBD2
CDR3: CASSRVGLAGPGNTGELFF
DNA: TGTGCCAGCAGCCGAGTGGGACTAGCGGGGCCGGGGAACACCGGGGAGCTGTTTTTT

V: TRBV7-8
size: few
J: TRBJ1-1
length: 14
D: -
CDR3: CASSPPGGGWEAFF
DNA: TGTGCCAGCAGCCCTCCTGGCGGTGGTTGGGAAGCTTTCTTT

V: TRBV10-3
size: -
J: TRBJ1-2
length: 17
D: TRBD1
CDR3: CAISDGGQGVENYGYTF
DNA: TGTGCCATCAGTGATGGGGGACAGGGTGTCGAAAACTATGGCTACACCTTC

V: TRBV11-2
size: -
J: TRBJ1-1
length: 14
D: -
CDR3: CASSPIRANTEAFF
DNA: TGTGCCAGCAGCCCGATCCGGGCCAACACTGAAGCTTTCTTT

V: TRBV9
size: few
J: TRBJ1-1
length: 14
D: -
CDR3: CASSEGSVGTEAFF
DNA: TGTGCCAGCAGCGAGGGGTCTGTTGGGACTGAAGCTTTCTTT

V: TRBV6-5
size: -
J: TRBJ2-2
length: 14
D: -
CDR3: CASGRATNTGELFF
DNA: TGTGCCAGTGGACGGGCTACGAACACCGGGGAGCTGTTTTTT

V: TRBV7-8
size: few
J: TRBJ1-2
length: 15
D: -
CDR3: CASSSRGRGVYGYTF
DNA: TGTGCCAGCAGCTCCCGAGGAAGGGGGGTCTATGGCTACACCTTC

V: TRBV9
size: -
J: TRBJ1-1
length: 13
D: -
CDR3: CASSVDEGTEAFF
DNA: TGTGCCAGCAGCGTAGACGAAGGGACTGAAGCTTTCTTT

V: TRBV10-3
size: once
J: TRBJ2-3
length: 18
D: TRBD2
CDR3: CAIRSNLAEGELTDTQYF
DNA: TGTGCCATCAGATCCAATCTAGCGGAAGGGGAGCTCACAGATACGCAGTATTTT

V: TRBV12-3/TRBV12-4
size: -
J: TRBJ1-1
length: 14
D: -
CDR3: CASSPITGYTEAFF
DNA: TGTGCCAGCAGTCCCATAACAGGGTACACTGAAGCTTTCTTT

V: TRBV7-9
size: -
J: TRBJ2-1
length: 18
D: TRBD2
CDR3: CASSLGGSGGTIYNEQFF
DNA: TGTGCCAGCAGCTTAGGTGGTAGCGGGGGGACAATCTACAATGAGCAGTTCTTC

V: TRBV11-2
size: -
J: TRBJ2-3
length: 16
D: TRBD2
CDR3: CASSLTSGGSGDTQYF
DNA: TGTGCCAGCAGCTTAACTAGCGGGGGGTCAGGGGATACGCAGTATTTT

V: TRBV24-1
size: -
J: TRBJ1-2
length: 11
D: -
CDR3: CATRAAYVHTF
DNA: TGTGCCACCAGAGCCGCTTACGTCCACACCTTC

V: TRBV5-1
size: -
J: TRBJ2-3
length: 16
D: -
CDR3: CASSLMGRDPADTQYF
DNA: TGCGCCAGCAGCTTGATGGGTAGGGACCCCGCAGATACGCAGTATTTT

V: TRBV20-1
size: few
J: TRBJ1-1
length: 15
D: TRBD1
CDR3: CSASFTGGAGTEAFF
DNA: TGCAGTGCTAGCTTTACAGGGGGCGCGGGCACTGAAGCTTTCTTT

V: TRBV7-8
size: -
J: TRBJ2-3
length: 16
D: -
CDR3: CASSFLRAGRTDTQYF
DNA: TGTGCCAGCAGCTTCCTCCGGGCGGGCCGCACAGATACGCAGTATTTT

V: TRBV28
size: few
J: TRBJ2-3
length: 16
D: -
CDR3: CASSLSGSGRWDTQYF
DNA: TGTGCCAGCAGTTTATCCGGGAGCGGGCGGTGGGATACGCAGTATTTT

V: TRBV20-1
size: few
J: TRBJ2-3
length: 15
D: -
CDR3: CSAIGSGTATDTQYF
DNA: TGCAGTGCTATAGGGAGCGGGACAGCCACAGATACGCAGTATTTT

V: TRBV5-5
size: few
J: TRBJ2-5
length: 15
D: -
CDR3: CASSLVYPGRETQYF
DNA: TGTGCCAGCAGCCTCGTGTACCCAGGGAGGGAGACCCAGTACTTC

V: TRBV3-1
size: few
J: TRBJ2-3
length: 15
D: -
CDR3: CASSSGRRSTDTQYF
DNA: TGTGCCAGCAGCTCCGGGCGACGGAGCACAGATACGCAGTATTTT

V: TRBV7-2
size: -
J: TRBJ2-3
length: 15
D: TRBD1
CDR3: CASSSGQGSTDTQYF
DNA: TGTGCCAGCAGCTCCGGACAGGGGAGCACAGATACGCAGTATTTT

V: TRBV7-2
size: -
J: TRBJ2-1
length: 16
D: TRBD2
CDR3: CASRSRGGATYNEQFF
DNA: TGTGCCAGCAGGTCACGCGGGGGGGCCACCTACAATGAGCAGTTCTTC

V: TRBV20-1
size: -
J: TRBJ1-6
length: 15
D: -
CDR3: CSARVQNRADSPLHF
DNA: TGCAGTGCTAGAGTCCAAAACAGGGCGGACTCACCCCTCCACTTT

V: TRBV19
size: -
J: TRBJ1-4
length: 15
D: -
CDR3: CASSIRQPTNEKLFF
DNA: TGTGCCAGTAGTATTCGACAGCCAACTAATGAAAAACTGTTTTTT

V: TRBV3-1
size: -
J: TRBJ2-5
length: 14
D: -
CDR3: CASSPPTVRETQYF
DNA: TGTGCCAGCAGTCCCCCGACGGTGCGAGAGACCCAGTACTTC

V: TRBV9
size: few
J: TRBJ2-3
length: 14
D: -
CDR3: CASSVVSDTDTQYF
DNA: TGTGCCAGCAGCGTAGTGTCCGACACAGATACGCAGTATTTT

V: TRBV18
size: few
J: TRBJ2-2
length: 16
D: -
CDR3: CASSPTGYGVTGELFF
DNA: TGTGCCAGCTCACCAACAGGGTACGGGGTCACCGGGGAGCTGTTTTTT

V: TRBV6-1
size: few
J: TRBJ2-2
length: 15
D: TRBD2
CDR3: CASSYSGGSDGELFF
DNA: TGTGCCAGCAGTTATAGCGGGGGGAGTGACGGGGAGCTGTTTTTT

V: TRBV20-1
size: -
J: TRBJ2-1
length: 16
D: TRBD2
CDR3: CSARSSSGGGYNEQFF
DNA: TGCAGTGCTAGATCTTCTAGCGGGGGGGGCTACAATGAGCAGTTCTTC

V: TRBV6-6
size: many
J: TRBJ2-3
length: 15
D: -
CDR3: CASSSRGPGADTQYF
DNA: TGTGCCAGCAGTTCGCGTGGGCCCGGGGCAGATACGCAGTATTTT

V: TRBV5-6
size: medium-sized
J: TRBJ2-2
length: 16
D: TRBD1
CDR3: CASRDNRGLATGELFF
DNA: TGTGCCAGCAGAGATAACAGGGGGCTAGCCACCGGGGAGCTGTTTTTT